This record concerns one TCR beta chain sequence. Its antigen is not identified. The junction shows a germline mismatch at one end, possibly a read error. Every donor gave approximately 10 milliliters of peripheral blood. A second roughly 7 to 12 cycle PCR used barcoded and J-beta primers. Each cDNA molecule was tagged by a template-switch adaptor that had 12 random nucleotides. A single record per CDR3 protein comes from TCRdb applying MiXCR to the 5' RACE reads. This sample has more than 500,000 distinct CDR3 sequences, with roughly 29% found just once. CDR1 is DFQATT and CDR2 is SNEGSKA in the germline V gene (reference sequence). The CDR3 has 14 amino acids. The entry originates in a study of blood T cells in healthy people across ages. Overall study findings and caveats: Correlation between TCR beta diversity and naive T cell percentage was strong. Unsorted PBMC material precluded a definitive naive versus antigen-experienced comparison.

The sequenced sample consisted of blood. The chain couples TRBV20-1 to TRBJ2-5; 8 bases agree with TRBD1. This TCR came from a woman aged 70 to 79 in good health. The DNA of the CDR3 is TGCAGTGCTAGATCCGGACAGGGTGGCGAGACCCTGTACTTC. Amino acid sequence: CSARSGQGGETLYF.